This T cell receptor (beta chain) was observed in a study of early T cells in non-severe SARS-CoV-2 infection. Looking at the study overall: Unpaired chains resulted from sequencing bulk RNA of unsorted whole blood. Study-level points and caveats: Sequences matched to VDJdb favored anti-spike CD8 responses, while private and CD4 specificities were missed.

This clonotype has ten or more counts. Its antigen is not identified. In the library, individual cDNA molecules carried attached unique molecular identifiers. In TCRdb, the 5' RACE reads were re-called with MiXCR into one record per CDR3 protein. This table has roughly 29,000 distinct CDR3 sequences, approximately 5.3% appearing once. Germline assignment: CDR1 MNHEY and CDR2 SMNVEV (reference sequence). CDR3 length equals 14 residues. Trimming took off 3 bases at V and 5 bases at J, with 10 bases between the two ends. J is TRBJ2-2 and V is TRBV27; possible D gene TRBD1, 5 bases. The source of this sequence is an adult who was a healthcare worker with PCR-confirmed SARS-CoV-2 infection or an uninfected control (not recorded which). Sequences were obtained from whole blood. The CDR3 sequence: CASSLGPGTGELFF. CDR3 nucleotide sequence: TGTGCCAGCAGTTTGGGCCCAGGGACCGGGGAGCTGTTTTTT.